The 18 T cell receptor beta chains in this list originate from one sample, sequenced in a study of early T cells in non-severe SARS-CoV-2 infection. From the 5' RACE reads, TCRdb called clonotypes with MiXCR, one entry per CDR3 protein. This repertoire shows under 80,000 distinct CDR3 sequences, around a tenth found once; its top ten account for 3.5% to 4.5%. Sequencing used whole blood. The receptors were gathered from an adult who was a healthcare worker with PCR-confirmed SARS-CoV-2 infection or an uninfected control (not recorded which).

This clonotype was detected only a few times. The chain is built from TRBV6-5 and TRBJ2-5; D is tentatively TRBD1 or TRBD2 (6 bases each). With 6 bases removed from V and 6 bases from J, the gap between germline ends came to 14 bases. This CDR3 is built from 13 residues. The V gene's germline CDR1 is MNHEY and CDR2 SVGAGI. DNA of the CDR3: TGTGCCAGCAGATCTGGAGGGGGAAAGACCCAGTACTTC. This encodes CASRSGGGKTQYF.

This clonotype was observed at least ten times. The chain has TRBV12-5 and TRBJ2-7; TRBD2 is a possible D gene (5 bases). Germline V gives CDR1 LGHNT, CDR2 FRNRAP. This CDR3 spans 16 amino acids. Trimming took 5 bases from V and 3 from J, leaving 20 bases between them. The CDR3 spells CASGHGAEFGLYEQYF. Written as DNA, the CDR3 is TGTGCTAGTGGTCATGGTGCAGAGTTTGGACTCTACGAGCAGTACTTC. The complete variable domain, with remaining parts taken from reference TRBV12-5 and TRBJ2-7, reads DARVTQTPRHKVTEMGQEVTMRCQPILGHNTVFWYRQTMMQGLELLAYFRNRAPLDDSGMPKDRFSAEMPDATLATLKIQPSEPRDSAVYFCASGHGAEFGLYEQYFGPGTRLTVT.

This clonotype appeared a few times. CDR3 residues: CASSPVGRGEKLFF. CDR3 bases: TGTGCCAGCAGCCCGGTGGGCAGGGGAGAAAAACTGTTTTTT. The gene calls are TRBV9 and TRBJ1-4; a weak D match, TRBD1 (6 bases). Germline CDR1 SGDLS, CDR2 YYNGEE. The CDR3 contains 14 residues. Trimming pared 4 bases from V and 8 bases from J, leaving 15 bases between.

Ten or more counts support this clonotype. V gene TRBV7-9 combines with J gene TRBJ2-1, with D hard to call. Deletions cut 5 bases from V and 8 bases from J, with 13 bases between. Germline V gene data show CDR1 as SEHNR and CDR2 as FQNEAQ (reference sequence). The CDR3 loop spans 13 amino acids. Here the CDR3 DNA reads TGTGCCAGCAGCCTGCAGGCAACCGATGAGCAGTTCTTC. Translating it yields CASSLQATDEQFF. Drawing the rest from reference TRBV7-9 and TRBJ2-1, the complete variable domain is DTGVSQNPRHKITKRGQNVTFRCDPISEHNRLYWYRQTLGQGPEFLTYFQNEAQLEKSRLLSDRFSAERPKGSFSTLEIQRTEQGDSAMYLCASSLQATDEQFFGPGTRLTVL.

The V and J genes are TRBV14 and TRBJ2-2; a weak D match, TRBD1 (5 bases). Germline loops: CDR1 SGHDN, CDR2 FVKESK. The CDR3 length is 18 residues. Trimming stripped 0 bases from V and 2 bases from J, with 16 bases between. CDR3 in amino acids: CASSQDRAHRLNTGELFF. In nucleotides, the CDR3 is TGTGCCAGCAGCCAAGACAGGGCTCACAGGCTCAACACCGGGGAGCTGTTTTTT.

The chain recombines TRBV10-1 with TRBJ2-3; D is possibly TRBD1 (6 bases). The CDR3 contains 15 residues. Germline-derived CDR1 and CDR2 are WNHNN and SYGVQD (reference sequence). Trimming shortened V by 10 bases and J by 1 base, and 18 bases separated the two germline ends. The CDR3 region is CANPHMTGRTDTQYF. In nucleotides, the CDR3 is TGCGCCAACCCTCATATGACAGGACGCACAGATACGCAGTATTTT.

Judged by abundance, this clonotype is medium-sized (0.01 to 0.1%). This chain connects TRBV20-1 to TRBJ2-7; D could derive from TRBD1 or TRBD2 (5 bases each). The V gene lost 4 bases and the J gene lost 2 bases, with 12 bases spanning the gap. The CDR3 totals 13 residues. Germline assignment: CDR1 DFQATT and CDR2 SNEGSKA (reference sequence). CDR3 sequence: CSATLRDPYEQYF. CDR3 bases: TGCAGTGCTACTTTGAGGGACCCCTACGAGCAGTACTTC.

This clonotype was observed many times. The rearrangement links TRBV29-1 to TRBJ1-2, with TRBD1 matching 7 bases. V shed 1 base, J shed 5 bases, and the junction held 4 bases outside the gene matches. CDR3 length: 13 amino acids. Germline V CDR1 and CDR2: SQVTM, ANQGSEA. CDR3 bases: TGCAGCGTTGAAGGACGCAGGGGGTATGGCTACACCTTC. It translates to CSVEGRRGYGYTF.

This clonotype has ten or more counts. V usage is TRBV6-5 and J usage is TRBJ1-1; a weak D match, TRBD1 (6 bases). Germline values: CDR1 MNHEY, CDR2 SVGAGI. The CDR3 runs 16 residues. Trimming shortened V by 6 bases and J by 1 base, and 18 bases separated the two germline ends. The CDR3 loop is CASSLRWTAPNTEAFF. CDR3 nucleotide sequence: TGTGCCAGCAGCCTAAGGTGGACAGCCCCGAACACTGAAGCTTTCTTT.

This clonotype came up many times. This chain connects TRBV12-5 to TRBJ1-5; weak D call: TRBD1 (6 bases). The V end lost 5 bases, the J end lost 8 bases, and 13 bases lay between the germline ends. The germline V gene encodes CDR1 LGHNT and CDR2 FRNRAP. The CDR3 is 13 amino acids. For the CDR3, the DNA is TGTGCTAGTGGTCTCCGGTCAGGGGAGCCCCAGCATTTT. The encoded protein is CASGLRSGEPQHF.

For this clonotype: Sequence at one end of the junction differs from germline and may be a read error. The V call is TRBV7-9, the J call TRBJ2-2; D gene uncertain. The CDR3 length is 10 residues. CDR1 SEHNR and CDR2 FQNEAQ come from the germline V gene (reference sequence). The CDR3 sequence is CASTSGELFF. The CDR3 DNA sequence: TGTGCCAGCACCTCCGGAGAGCTGTTTTTT.

The chain couples TRBV27 to TRBJ2-5, with D perhaps TRBD2 (5 bases). Germline CDR1 and CDR2: MNHEY and SMNVEV (reference sequence). The V end lost 0 bases, the J end lost 3 bases, and 11 bases lay between the germline ends. The CDR3 is made up of 15 amino acids. The CDR3: CASSLSSRDKETQYF. The CDR3 region has the DNA TGTGCCAGCAGTTTATCAAGTCGGGATAAAGAGACCCAGTACTTC.

CDR3 nucleotides: TGTGCCAGCACCTGGGGTAGCGGGAGGAGTGGGAATGAGCAGTTCTTC. Translated: CASTWGSGRSGNEQFF. The gene calls are TRBV12-3 or TRBV12-4 and TRBJ2-1; the match to TRBD2 covers 10 bases. Unmatched junction bases numbered 13, after V lost 7 bases and J lost 7 bases. This CDR3 region has 16 residues.

This clonotype turned up a few times. The genes are TRBV29-1 and TRBJ2-7, with 9 bases lining up with TRBD2. The length of the CDR3 is 15 residues. Germline V gene data show CDR1 as SQVTM and CDR2 as ANQGSEA. Germline trimming cut 6 bases from V and 2 bases from J; bases unmatched to any gene: 11. CDR3 bases: TGCAGCGTCGAATCATTAGCGGGGGAAACCTACGAGCAGTACTTC. Translating it yields CSVESLAGETYEQYF.

This clonotype was observed at least ten times. The chain joins TRBV7-2 to TRBJ2-2; 7 bases line up with TRBD1. J gave up 1 base and V 5 bases, and 4 bases lay outside the gene matches. The germline V gene encodes CDR1 SGHTA and CDR2 FQGNSA. The CDR3 spans 15 residues. The CDR3 sequence: CASSPTGRNTGELFF. The CDR3 DNA is TGTGCCAGCAGCCCGACAGGGCGGAACACCGGGGAGCTGTTTTTT. Full variable domain (outside the CDR3, taken from reference TRBV7-2 and TRBJ2-2): GAGVSQSPSNKVTEKGKDVELRCDPISGHTALYWYRQSLGQGLEFLIYFQGNSAPDKSGLPSDRFSAERTGGSVSTLTIQRTQQEDSAVYLCASSPTGRNTGELFFGEGSRLTVL.

This clonotype was detected only a few times. The chain employs TRBV19 and TRBJ2-1; 10 positions agree with TRBD2. CDR3 length: 16 amino acids. J lost 4 bases, V lost 4 bases, and 7 bases had no gene match. Germline lookup yields CDR1 LNHDA and CDR2 SQIVND (reference sequence). CDR3 residues: CASSTTLAGAYNEQFF. The CDR3 nucleotides are TGTGCCAGTAGTACAACCCTAGCGGGAGCGTACAATGAGCAGTTCTTC.

The chain joins TRBV6-5 to TRBJ2-5; possibly TRBD2 for D (5 bases). This CDR3 region has 14 residues. Germline V CDR1 and CDR2: MNHEY, SVGAGI. V was cut by 2 bases and J by 1 base, with 8 bases left in between. The CDR3 spells CASSYEGVQETQYF. CDR3 DNA: TGTGCCAGCAGTTACGAGGGAGTCCAAGAGACCCAGTACTTC.

This clonotype has only a few counts. The CDR3 loop reads CASSLRGEQFF. The CDR3 nucleotides read TGTGCCAGCAGCTTACGAGGTGAGCAGTTCTTC. This sequence joins TRBV7-8 and TRBJ2-1; D unclear. Trimming took off 2 bases at V and 9 bases at J, with 5 bases between the two ends. Germline assignment: CDR1 SGHVS and CDR2 FQNEAQ. The CDR3 totals 11 residues.